The rows below give T cell receptor beta chains drawn from one sample of a study of metastatic and nonmetastatic thyroid tumors. TCRdb re-clonotyped the PCR reads through MiXCR. The table records about 28,000 clones, 20% to 25% of them present only once. Sequencing was performed on blood. The source is a female donor with papillary thyroid cancer or a benign thyroid nodule (not recorded which). Some clones in this sample may be carry-over from other donors' samples. Both conserved end residues are part of each CDR3. D genes are given only for firm matches. A clone size is listed for some rows: how often the clone was seen (once, few, many), or a class if it is expanded.

V gene	J gene	D gene	clone size	CDR3 DNA	CDR3 protein
TRBV28	TRBJ1-2	.	.	TGTGCCAGCAGTTTGGTACAGGGTGATAAGAGAGATGGCTACACCTTC	CASSLVQGDKRDGYTF
TRBV20-1	TRBJ1-6	.	.	TGCAGTGCTCCCTCGGGCAACCGGTCAGGGAATTCACCCCTCCACTTT	CSAPSGNRSGNSPLHF
TRBV5-1	TRBJ2-1	.	.	TGCGCCAGCAGCCCGGACGGGAAAGATGAGCAGTTCTTC	CASSPDGKDEQFF
TRBV5-1	TRBJ1-2	.	.	TGCGCCAGCAGCTCAGATCAGGGGTTAAGGGGCTACACCTTC	CASSSDQGLRGYTF
TRBV4-2	TRBJ2-5	TRBD2	many	TGTGCCAGCAGCCCCCTCACTAGCGGGGTAGGGGAGACCCAGTACTTC	CASSPLTSGVGETQYF
TRBV6-2/TRBV6-3	TRBJ1-2	.	few	TGTGCCAGCAGTTACGGGTTCGCCAACTATGGCTACACCTTC	CASSYGFANYGYTF
TRBV7-9	TRBJ2-1	TRBD1	many	TGTGCCAGCAGCCTCGGGACAGGGTACAATGAGCAGTTCTTC	CASSLGTGYNEQFF
TRBV11-2	TRBJ1-3	.	many	TGTGCCAGCAGCTTTTCCGCGCGAGTCTCAACTGGGGACACCATATATTTT	CASSFSARVSTGDTIYF
TRBV3-1	TRBJ2-5	TRBD2	many	TGTGCCAGCAGCCACCAGCGGGGGCCCCTGACCCAGTACTTC	CASSHQRGPLTQYF
TRBV5-8	TRBJ2-3	.	.	TGTGCCAGCAGCTTCTTCCAAGATACGCAGTATTTT	CASSFFQDTQYF
TRBV7-6	TRBJ2-5	.	many	TGTGCCAGCAGCTTAAACCAAGAGACCCAGTACTTC	CASSLNQETQYF
TRBV29-1	TRBJ1-2	.	.	TGCAGCGTTGAGAGGGGGGGCAATGGCTACACCTTC	CSVERGGNGYTF
TRBV28	TRBJ2-4	TRBD1	many	TGTGCCAGCAGTCAAAGACAGGGGGGCAAAAACATTCAGTACTTC	CASSQRQGGKNIQYF
TRBV7-2	TRBJ2-5	TRBD2	few	TGTGCCAGCAGCTTAGCTTCAGGTCGGCTAGCGGGCCAAGAGACCCAGTACTTC	CASSLASGRLAGQETQYF
TRBV29-1	TRBJ2-5	.	many	TGCAGCGCTCGGAGGGGTACTGGGGGGTCAGGAGAGACCCAGTACTTC	CSARRGTGGSGETQYF
TRBV30	TRBJ2-6	.	few	TGTGCCTGGAGGACTTTTGGGGCCAACGTCCTGACTTTC	CAWRTFGANVLTF
TRBV20-1	TRBJ1-2	.	.	TGCAGTGCTAGCCAGGGCAAAGGAAACTATGGCTACACCTTC	CSASQGKGNYGYTF
TRBV20-1	TRBJ2-4	TRBD1	many	TGCAGTGCTGGCCCACTGGGACAGGGCAAAAACATTCAGTACTTC	CSAGPLGQGKNIQYF
TRBV9	TRBJ1-6	TRBD1	many	TGTGCCAGCAGCGATGACCCCGGGACAGAGAATTCACCCCTCCACTTT	CASSDDPGTENSPLHF
TRBV11-2	TRBJ2-2	.	.	TGTGCCAGCAGCTTAACCGGGGGCTACACCGGGGAGCTGTTTTTT	CASSLTGGYTGELFF
TRBV5-1	TRBJ2-1	TRBD1	once	TGCGCCAGCAGCTTGAGCAGGACAGGGACCAATGAGCAGTCCTTC	CASSLSRTGTNEQSF
TRBV6-2/TRBV6-3	TRBJ2-2	TRBD2	few	TGTGCCAGCAGTTACTCGTGGGGGGGAGCCGGGGAGCTGTTTTTT	CASSYSWGGAGELFF
TRBV5-6	TRBJ1-6	TRBD1	.	TGTGCCAGCAGCTTGGCCGGGACAGTAAATTCACCCCTCCACTTT	CASSLAGTVNSPLHF
TRBV7-3	TRBJ2-1	TRBD1	.	TGTGCCAGCAGCTTTACCCCTATCGACAGGGGGAGCGGCAATGAGCAGTTCTTC	CASSFTPIDRGSGNEQFF
TRBV20-1	TRBJ1-4	TRBD1	many	TGCAGTGCTAGGACGAGGGACAGGGGGCCAATTGCAACTAATGAAAAACTGTTTTTT	CSARTRDRGPIATNEKLFF
TRBV11-1	TRBJ1-6	.	few	TGTGCCAGCAGCTTAGATTGGCGGGATTCACCCCTCCACTTT	CASSLDWRDSPLHF
TRBV14	TRBJ2-2	TRBD2	.	TGTGCCAGCAGCCGCGGACTAGCGGGAAGAAACACCGGGGAGCTGTTTTTT	CASSRGLAGRNTGELFF
TRBV9	TRBJ1-6	.	few	TGTGCCAGCAGCGTAGCCGACCGTCCATCGACCCTCCACTTT	CASSVADRPSTLHF
TRBV18	TRBJ2-7	.	many	TGTGCCAGCTCAACGTACAGACAGGCCCACGAGCAGTACTTC	CASSTYRQAHEQYF
TRBV30	TRBJ1-2	.	many	TGTGCCTGGCTCTTAGGGGACGACACCGTGAATGGCTACACCTTC	CAWLLGDDTVNGYTF
TRBV18	TRBJ2-7	.	.	TGTGCCAGCTCACCAAGTGTTAAGGCAGCCGACTACGAGCAGTACTTC	CASSPSVKAADYEQYF
TRBV5-8	TRBJ1-5	.	.	TGTGCCAGCAGCTTGGAACCCCAGCCCCAGCATTTT	CASSLEPQPQHF
TRBV24-1	TRBJ2-3	.	many	TGTGCCACCAGCCATCCCCATAACCGGGCGGATACGCAGTATTTT	CATSHPHNRADTQYF
TRBV12-3/TRBV12-4	TRBJ1-2	.	many	TGTGCCAGCAGTCGGGACATAAACTATGGCTACACCTTC	CASSRDINYGYTF
TRBV20-1	TRBJ1-3	.	.	TGCAGTGCCTCGGGACCGCTCAACTCGGCCATATATTTT	CSASGPLNSAIYF
TRBV5-1	TRBJ2-1	.	.	TGCGCCAGCAGCTTGGCCACCCGACTCCTGTTGTTCTTC	CASSLATRLLLFF
TRBV19	TRBJ2-1	.	many	TGTGCCAGTAGTATAGTGCGGGTCCGCTCCTACAATGAGCAGTTCTTC	CASSIVRVRSYNEQFF
TRBV4-1	TRBJ2-2	TRBD1	many	TGCGCCAGCAGCCAGGCCGGGACAGGGGTCACCGGGGAGCTGTTTTTT	CASSQAGTGVTGELFF
TRBV6-1	TRBJ1-2	.	.	TGTGCCAGCAGTCTGGACGGATCCTATGGCTACACCTTC	CASSLDGSYGYTF
TRBV14	TRBJ2-5	TRBD2	many	TGTGCCAGCAGTCTAGCGGGAGTGGAGACCCAGTACTTC	CASSLAGVETQYF
TRBV6-5	TRBJ1-1	.	few	TGTGCCAGCAGTTACTCGCGGGGCACTGAAGCTTTCTTT	CASSYSRGTEAFF
TRBV5-1	TRBJ1-1	TRBD1	many	TGCGCCAGCAGTCCTACAGGGGCCAGGGGTGAAGCTTTCTTT	CASSPTGARGEAFF
TRBV25-1	TRBJ1-6	.	many	TGTGCCAGCTCGATTGGAGGGGAGGATTCACCCCTCCACTTT	CASSIGGEDSPLHF
TRBV2	TRBJ2-3	.	many	TGTGCCAGCTCCTCTCTAGCGCCCACAGATACGCAGTATTTT	CASSSLAPTDTQYF
TRBV11-2	TRBJ2-3	.	.	TGTGCCAGCAGCTTTCGGTGGGGTACAGATACGCAGTATTTT	CASSFRWGTDTQYF